This TCR beta chain was sequenced for a study of metastatic and nonmetastatic thyroid tumors. About the study: Comparative analysis of repertoires was undertaken across blood and tumor or nodule tissue obtained from malignant and benign thyroid patients. General study points: As reported, TCR beta diversity in blood and tumor was significantly higher in malignant thyroid tumors than in benign nodules.

This clone was recorded many times. Antigen unknown. The V gene end was trimmed by 5 bases and the J gene end by 9 bases; junction bases not matched to a gene: 8. The CDR3 consists of 15 residues. Germline values: CDR1 KGHSH, CDR2 LQKENI. Thyroid surgery was performed in patients who had received no treatment beforehand. In the authors' methods: The study's classifier, a distant-metastasis tool for papillary thyroid cancer, was built using CDR3 differences across clinicopathological groups. TCRdb reprocessed the PCR reads via MiXCR. Here the V and J calls rest on TCRdb's processing, not on the authors' analysis. The sample has about 59,000 clones, about a sixth seen once.

The chain combines TRBV18 with TRBJ1-6; TRBD1 matches at 9 bases. Source material: blood. This TCR came from a male donor with papillary thyroid cancer or a benign thyroid nodule (not recorded which). Some clones in this sample may be carry-over from other donors' samples. CDR3 region: CASSVGTGRGSPLHF. The CDR3 nucleotides are TGTGCCAGCTCAGTTGGGACAGGGAGAGGTTCACCCCTCCACTTT.